This entry lists 8 T cell receptor beta chains sequenced from one sample in a study of cytomegalovirus exposure and HLA in healthy donors. The PCR made use of 60 Vbeta and 13 Jbeta primers. Using immunoSEQ multiplex PCR, the repertoire was profiled, and TCRdb retains in-frame clones only, with some absent. The sample records approximately 150,000 clones, 82% being singletons. What was sequenced was PBMCs. The receptors were gathered from a male donor in good health and CMV-seronegative.

The V gene is TRBV7-8, the J gene TRBJ2-1, with D possibly TRBD2 on 5 matching bases. The CDR3 length is 13 residues. Germline V gene data show CDR1 as SGHVS and CDR2 as FQNEAQ. V lost 5 bases and J 4 bases, leaving 9 bases between the germline ends. The CDR3 bases are TGTGCCAGCAGCGGGAGCCGATACAATGAGCAGTTCTTC. Translated: CASSGSRYNEQFF. Drawing the rest from reference TRBV7-8 and TRBJ2-1, the complete variable domain is GAGVSQSPRYKVAKRGQDVALRCDPISGHVSLFWYQQALGQGPEFLTYFQNEAQLDKSGLPSDRFFAERPEGSVSTLKIQRTQQEDSAVYLCASSGSRYNEQFFGPGTRLTVL.

The chain combines TRBV6-5 with TRBJ2-2; weak D call: TRBD2 (6 bases). V was cut by 5 bases and J by 7 bases, with 14 bases left in between. Germline loops: CDR1 MNHEY, CDR2 SVGAGI. This CDR3 comprises 14 residues. CDR3 sequence: CASSGLAEGGELFF. CDR3 DNA sequence: TGTGCCAGCAGTGGTCTGGCGGAGGGCGGGGAGCTGTTTTTT.

The chain links TRBV7-9 to TRBJ2-1; 8 bases are shared with TRBD1. Germline loops: CDR1 SEHNR, CDR2 FQNEAQ (reference sequence). This CDR3 has 15 amino acids. The V gene end was trimmed by 3 bases and the J gene end by 4 bases; junction bases not matched to a gene: 5. CDR3: CASSFPQGGYNEQFF. CDR3 nucleotides: TGTGCCAGCAGCTTCCCACAGGGGGGTTACAATGAGCAGTTCTTC.

This CDR3 reads CASSGLAGDEQFF. The CDR3 DNA sequence: TGTGCCAGTAGTGGGCTAGCGGGAGATGAGCAGTTCTTC. This chain connects TRBV19 to TRBJ2-1; the match to TRBD2 covers 10 bases. V shed 5 bases, J shed 8 bases, and the junction held 3 bases outside the gene matches. This CDR3 is built from 13 residues. Germline V gene sequence: CDR1 LNHDA, CDR2 SQIVND (reference sequence).

The genes are TRBV9 and TRBJ2-7; TRBD2 aligns across 12 bases. The CDR3 spans 18 residues. The germline V gene encodes CDR1 SGDLS and CDR2 YYNGEE. The V segment lost 0 bases and the J segment 3 bases; nucleotides outside the gene matches: 10. The CDR3 DNA reads as TGTGCCAGCAGCGTAGAAGGACTAGCGGGAAACGGAGACTACGAGCAGTACTTC. It specifies CASSVEGLAGNGDYEQYF.

V is TRBV18 and J is TRBJ2-7, with D tentatively TRBD1 (5 bases). The CDR3 contains 14 residues. Trimming stripped 6 bases from V and 0 bases from J, with 12 bases between. Germline values: CDR1 KGHSH, CDR2 LQKENI. The CDR3 nucleotides are TGTGCCAGCTCGCGGCGAGACAGCTCCTACGAGCAGTACTTC. Protein: CASSRRDSSYEQYF.

The rearrangement joins TRBV18 to TRBJ1-1; 9 nucleotides match TRBD1. The ends lost 0 bases at V and 11 bases at J; junction bases unmatched: 7. The length of the CDR3 is 14 residues. Germline V gene lookup returns CDR1 KGHSH and CDR2 LQKENI. CDR3 bases: TGTGCCAGCTCACCACCGACAGGGGGTCGCGCGGCTTTCTTT. Translating gives CASSPPTGGRAAFF. The full variable domain, its missing parts supplied by reference TRBV18 and TRBJ1-1, is NAGVMQNPRHLVRRRGQEARLRCSPMKGHSHVYWYRQLPEEGLKFMVYLQKENIIDESGMPKERFSAEFPKEGPSILRIQQVVRGDSAAYFCASSPPTGGRAAFFGQGTRLTVV.

This rearrangement joins TRBV7-2 to TRBJ1-2; D remains unclear. The CDR3 has 13 amino acids. CDR1 and CDR2 from the germline V gene are SGHTA and FQGNSA. V lost 0 bases to trimming and J lost 3 bases, with 5 bases between them. CDR3 residues: CASSLAADYGYTF. The CDR3, as DNA: TGTGCCAGCAGCTTAGCGGCCGACTATGGCTACACCTTC.